This entry lists 30 T cell receptor beta chains sequenced from one sample in a study of cytomegalovirus exposure and HLA in healthy donors. PCR primers comprised 60 Vbeta and 13 Jbeta primers. The data were produced by immunoSEQ multiplex PCR, yet TCRdb's version contains in-frame clones alone and is incomplete. This sample has over 250,000 clones, with 86% found just once. The sequencing sample was made of PBMCs. Source of these receptors: a man in his forties or fifties in good health and CMV-seropositive.

The J gene is TRBJ1-5, the V gene TRBV5-5, with no clear D. Germline CDR1 SGHKS, CDR2 YYEKEE (reference sequence). The CDR3 is made up of 13 amino acids. V dropped 4 bases and J dropped 3 bases, with 8 bases sitting between them. The CDR3 sequence is CASSAYNNQPQHF. The CDR3 coding sequence is TGTGCCAGCAGCGCCTATAACAATCAGCCCCAGCATTTT.

Concerning this clone itself: The sample holds other DNA sequences that translate to the same CDR3. This chain uses TRBV28 with TRBJ2-7; 10 positions match TRBD1. V dropped 5 bases and J dropped 6; count of bases not matched to a gene: 4. Germline V gene lookup returns CDR1 MDHEN and CDR2 SYDVKM. The CDR3 extends over 13 amino acids. In DNA form, the CDR3 reads TGTGCCAGCAGTCTCGGACAGGGGGGCGAGCAGTACTTC. Its translation: CASSLGQGGEQYF. Full variable domain (remainder filled in from reference TRBV28 and TRBJ2-7): DVKVTQSSRYLVKRTGEKVFLECVQDMDHENMFWYRQDPGLGLRLIYFSYDVKMKEKGDIPEGYSVSREKKERFSLILESASTNQTSMYLCASSLGQGGEQYFGPGTRLTVT.

The chain recombines TRBV2 with TRBJ1-1; no definite D call. The ends were cut back, 7 bases at V and 0 bases at J, with 12 bases in the middle. Per the germline V gene, CDR1 is SNHLY and CDR2 is FYNNEI. This CDR3 region has 14 residues. DNA of the CDR3: TGTGCCAGCATTATGAACCCTATGAACACTGAAGCTTTCTTT. Residues: CASIMNPMNTEAFF.

V is TRBV2 and J is TRBJ2-7, with 12 nucleotides matching TRBD2. Trimming at V came to 2 bases and at J to 2 bases, leaving 10 bases not matched to a gene. Germline V lookup: CDR1 SNHLY, CDR2 FYNNEI. The CDR3 loop spans 18 amino acids. The CDR3 nucleotides are TGTGCCAGCAGTGAACCGACTAGCGGGAGAAGGCGTACCTACGAGCAGTACTTC. Amino acid sequence: CASSEPTSGRRRTYEQYF.

This chain connects TRBV5-1 to TRBJ2-7, with 7 bases that match TRBD2. The junction had 4 bases not matched to a gene; V was cut back by 0 bases and J by 4 bases. The CDR3 sequence is 14 residues long. Germline V gives CDR1 SGHRS, CDR2 YFSETQ. The CDR3 loop is CASSLASGQYEQYF. The CDR3 DNA follows: TGCGCCAGCAGCTTGGCTAGCGGACAATACGAGCAGTACTTC.

The chain carries TRBV5-1 and TRBJ1-5, with TRBD1 matching over 7 bases. The CDR3 has 14 residues. Per the germline V gene, CDR1 is SGHRS and CDR2 is YFSETQ. With 4 bases clipped from V and 2 bases from J, the junction kept 3 bases outside the gene matches. CDR3 amino acids: CASSRTGGNQPQHF. CDR3 DNA: TGCGCCAGCAGCAGAACAGGGGGCAATCAGCCCCAGCATTTT.

V is TRBV7-2 and J is TRBJ1-2, with TRBD1 matching 11 bases. V dropped 5 bases and J dropped 2; count of bases not matched to a gene: 10. The germline V gene encodes CDR1 SGHTA and CDR2 FQGNSA. This CDR3 has 17 residues. The CDR3 coding sequence is TGTGCCAGCAGCCGACGAAGGGACAGGGGGACAAACTATGGCTACACCTTC. Protein product: CASSRRRDRGTNYGYTF.

The chain is built from TRBV4-2 and TRBJ1-1; possible D gene TRBD1, 6 bases. V was pared by 1 base and J by 1 base, with 7 bases between. This CDR3 contains 14 residues. CDR1 and CDR2 (germline): LGHNA, YNFKEQ. CDR3 sequence: CASSQARGNTEAFF. The CDR3, as DNA: TGTGCCAGCAGCCAAGCCAGGGGGAACACTGAAGCTTTCTTT.

CDR3 amino acids: CASKQGTSTDTQYF. CDR3 nucleotides: TGTGCCAGCAAGCAGGGAACTAGCACAGATACGCAGTATTTT. The chain recombines TRBV2 with TRBJ2-3, with a weak D call TRBD1 (5 bases). The V end lost 7 bases, the J end lost 0 bases, and 11 bases lay between the germline ends. Germline CDR1 and CDR2: SNHLY and FYNNEI. The CDR3 is 14 amino acids.

This clone was found once. The chain uses TRBV18 and TRBJ2-1, with 12 positions matching TRBD2. J lost 6 bases, V lost 0 bases, and 6 bases had no gene match. This CDR3 contains 17 residues. Germline V gene sequence: CDR1 KGHSH, CDR2 LQKENI. The CDR3 region is CASSPPRGLAGFNEQFF. The CDR3 DNA sequence: TGTGCCAGCTCACCACCACGAGGACTAGCGGGGTTCAATGAGCAGTTCTTC.

The J gene is TRBJ2-3, the V gene TRBV10-1; tentatively, D is TRBD1 (5 bases). Germline-derived CDR1 and CDR2 are WNHNN and SYGVQD (reference sequence). The V end lost 4 bases, the J end lost 0 bases, and 8 bases lay between the germline ends. The CDR3 sequence is 14 residues long. The CDR3 region is CASSGGASTDTQYF. The CDR3 coding sequence is TGCGCCAGCAGTGGTGGGGCAAGCACAGATACGCAGTATTTT.

The CDR3 bases are TGTGCCAGTAGTCCCGTAGCGGGAGGTGAGACCCAGTACTTC. Protein: CASSPVAGGETQYF. This rearrangement joins TRBV19 to TRBJ2-5; 10 bases fit TRBD2. This CDR3 is built from 14 residues. V lost 5 bases, J lost 5 bases, and 5 bases stayed unmatched. The germline CDR1 and CDR2 sequences are LNHDA and SQIVND (reference sequence).

The chain employs TRBV9 and TRBJ2-1, with 11 bases identical to TRBD1. Germline CDR1 reads SGDLS; CDR2 reads YYNGEE. The CDR3 spans 15 residues. J lost 9 bases, V lost 3 bases, and 8 bases had no gene match. CDR3 bases: TGTGCCAGCAGCGGCTCGGACAGGGGGCTGAGTGAGCAGTTCTTC. Protein product: CASSGSDRGLSEQFF.

The chain is built from TRBV5-4 and TRBJ2-1; 9 nucleotides line up with TRBD1. In germline, CDR1 is SGHNT, CDR2 YYREEE (reference sequence). The CDR3 runs 14 residues. Trimming at V came to 5 bases and at J to 8 bases, leaving 8 bases not matched to a gene. The CDR3 region is CASRPGTGHDEQFF. In DNA, the CDR3 is TGTGCCAGCAGACCCGGGACAGGGCACGATGAGCAGTTCTTC. Looking up the rest from reference TRBV5-4 and TRBJ2-1 gives the full variable domain: ETGVTQSPTHLIKTRGQQVTLRCSSQSGHNTVSWYQQALGQGPQFIFQYYREEENGRGNFPPRFSGLQFPNYSSELNVNALELDDSALYLCASRPGTGHDEQFFGPGTRLTVL.

This clone occurred once. The chain joins TRBV7-9 to TRBJ1-1, with D perhaps TRBD1 (5 bases). The CDR3 runs to 15 residues. Germline V gene data show CDR1 as SEHNR and CDR2 as FQNEAQ (reference sequence). The ends were cut back, 5 bases at V and 4 bases at J, with 17 bases in the middle. The CDR3 DNA reads TGTGCCAGCAGCCCAAAGGTGGAGGGGAGCACTGAAGCTTTCTTT. As protein: CASSPKVEGSTEAFF.

This sequence joins TRBV1 and TRBJ2-7; TRBD2, the table's D call, was not compared with the DNA. TRBV1 is classified as a pseudogene. CDR3 length equals 14 residues. CDR3 sequence reads: CTSSSSGSRYEQYF. Here the CDR3 DNA reads TGCACCAGCAGCTCTAGCGGGAGTCGGTACGAGCAGTACTTC.

In its sample, this clone was seen a few times. V usage is TRBV2 and J usage is TRBJ1-5; D not certain. The CDR3 is 14 amino acids. Per the germline V gene, CDR1 is SNHLY and CDR2 is FYNNEI. V lost 1 base to trimming and J lost 3 bases, with 7 bases between them. The DNA for the CDR3 is TGTGCCAGCAGTGAAGAACTGCCCAATCAGCCCCAGCATTTT. The encoded protein is CASSEELPNQPQHF.

The V call is TRBV10-3, the J call TRBJ2-5; D might be TRBD2 (6 bases). CDR1 and CDR2 (germline): ENHRY, SYGVKD. Deletions cut 4 bases from V and 3 bases from J, with 9 bases between. There are 13 residues in the CDR3. The DNA for the CDR3 is TGTGCCATCAGTGGGGTAGCGGAAGAGACCCAGTACTTC. It specifies CAISGVAEETQYF.

The chain has TRBV19 and TRBJ1-1; 12 bases fit TRBD1. Germline loops: CDR1 LNHDA, CDR2 SQIVND (reference sequence). V was pared by 5 bases and J by 3 bases, with 10 bases of the junction left unmatched. CDR3 size: 17 residues. The CDR3 region has the DNA TGTGCCAGTAGTGTCGGGACAGGGGGCATTTCTTACACTGAAGCTTTCTTT. This encodes CASSVGTGGISYTEAFF.

The chain is built from TRBV5-1 and TRBJ2-5, with 13 bases fitting TRBD2. CDR1 and CDR2 (germline): SGHRS, YFSETQ. V dropped 4 bases and J dropped 4; count of bases not matched to a gene: 4. The CDR3 has 15 residues. The CDR3 nucleotides are TGCGCCAGCAGCCGGGGACTAGCGGGATCAGAGACCCAGTACTTC. This sequence encodes CASSRGLAGSETQYF.

The V call is TRBV6-5, the J call TRBJ1-1; a possible D gene is TRBD1 (5 bases). Germline V gene data show CDR1 as MNHEY and CDR2 as SVGAGI. The CDR3 has 15 residues. The germline V and J ends were trimmed by 2 bases and 5 bases, with 15 bases remaining between them. The DNA of the CDR3 is TGTGCCAGCAGTTACGGAGGGGACCTTCGTACTGAAGCTTTCTTT. Amino acid sequence: CASSYGGDLRTEAFF.

This chain joins TRBV19 and TRBJ2-7, with D possibly being TRBD2 (5 bases). This CDR3 region has 13 residues. V gave up 1 base and J gave up 6 bases, with 10 bases separating them. Germline loops: CDR1 LNHDA, CDR2 SQIVND (reference sequence). The CDR3 spells CASSIAGTSEQYF. The CDR3, as DNA: TGTGCCAGTAGTATAGCCGGTACTAGCGAGCAGTACTTC.

The chain couples TRBV6-5 to TRBJ1-6; TRBD1 matches at 10 bases. This CDR3 spans 16 amino acids. Germline-derived CDR1 and CDR2 are MNHEY and SVGAGI. With 4 bases clipped from V and 9 bases from J, the junction kept 9 bases outside the gene matches. The CDR3 coding sequence is TGTGCCAGCAGTTTTGCGGCGGGACAGGGGTCTTCACCCCTCCACTTT. As protein: CASSFAAGQGSSPLHF.

The chain joins TRBV11-2 to TRBJ1-2, with a possible D match to TRBD1 (6 bases). CDR3 length equals 13 residues. Trimming pared 0 bases from V and 9 bases from J, leaving 11 bases between. Germline CDR1 reads SGHAT; CDR2 reads FQNNGV. The CDR3 spells CASSLDLQGRYTF. CDR3 nucleotides: TGTGCCAGCAGCTTAGATTTGCAGGGGCGCTACACCTTC.

This chain uses TRBV18 with TRBJ2-2, with 9 bases fitting TRBD1. J was trimmed by 6 bases and V by 3 bases; bases with no gene match: 2. Germline V lookup: CDR1 KGHSH, CDR2 LQKENI. This CDR3 comprises 14 residues. CDR3 in amino acids: CASSPGQGPGELFF. The CDR3 DNA reads TGTGCCAGCTCACCGGGACAGGGCCCCGGGGAGCTGTTTTTT.

The V and J genes are TRBV27 and TRBJ2-7, with TRBD1 matching 8 bases. V lost 6 bases to trimming and J lost 3 bases; unmatched junction nucleotides: 13. The CDR3 is 16 amino acids. CDR1 and CDR2 (germline): MNHEY, SMNVEV (reference sequence). The CDR3 sequence is CASSPSDRDFGYEQYF. CDR3 nucleotide sequence: TGTGCCAGCAGCCCCTCGGACAGGGACTTTGGCTACGAGCAGTACTTC.

The rearrangement links TRBV27 to TRBJ2-1; 11 bases agree with TRBD2. CDR3 length: 15 amino acids. J lost 7 bases, V lost 4 bases, and 6 bases had no gene match. Germline assignment: CDR1 MNHEY and CDR2 SMNVEV (reference sequence). Here the CDR3 reads CASSSGLAGRNEQFF. The CDR3 DNA reads as TGTGCCAGCAGTTCAGGACTAGCGGGTCGGAATGAGCAGTTCTTC.

V is TRBV7-2 and J is TRBJ1-5, with D hard to call. Germline CDR1 is SGHTA and CDR2 is FQGNSA. Deletions cut 5 bases from V and 8 bases from J, with 13 bases between. There are 13 residues in the CDR3. The CDR3 bases are TGTGCCAGCAGCCGCGGGCGGCCCGAGCCCCAGCATTTT. Its protein is CASSRGRPEPQHF.

The chain combines TRBV7-9 with TRBJ2-6; 8 bases map to TRBD1. The CDR3 sequence is 19 residues long. Trimming cost V 4 bases and J 0 bases; bases outside gene matches: 11. The germline CDR1 and CDR2 sequences are SEHNR and FQNEAQ (reference sequence). This CDR3 reads CASSSNPGQAVSGANVLTF. For the CDR3, the DNA is TGTGCCAGCAGCTCGAACCCGGGACAGGCCGTCTCTGGGGCCAACGTCCTGACTTTC.

The chain carries TRBV4-2 and TRBJ2-7, with 15 bases lining up with TRBD2. From germline, CDR1 is LGHNA and CDR2 YNFKEQ. The CDR3 covers 16 residues. V was pared by 4 bases and J by 5 bases, with 6 bases of the junction left unmatched. CDR3 bases: TGTGCCAGCAGCCCCGGACTAGCGGGAGGGACCCACGAGCAGTACTTC. It yields the protein CASSPGLAGGTHEQYF.